The T cell receptor beta chain under discussion was sequenced for a study of cytomegalovirus exposure and HLA in healthy donors. Study conclusions and caveats: What a later analysis reportedly showed was that an Asian-associated ancestry cluster had fewer N-insertions than the roughly 670-donor mean. Looking again later, the authors saw that most CMV-associated TCR beta chains seemed HLA-restricted. Association of roughly 18,000 TCR beta sequences with HLA alleles was found at 0.05 false discovery rate in a later analysis.

Both 60 Vbeta primers and 13 Jbeta primers went into the PCR. Here immunoSEQ multiplex PCR was the method, and the copy in TCRdb shows in-frame clones only, minus some. The sample yields roughly 100,000 clones, roughly 74% seen once. The CDR3 is 16 residues long. V was clipped by 8 bases and J by 0 bases; unmatched bases: 11. Looked up from germline, CDR1 is SGDLS and CDR2 is YYNGEE. Notes on this clone: Its target is not known.

The chain links TRBV9 to TRBJ1-3; 7 nucleotides align to TRBD1. Material for sequencing was PBMCs. This clonotype was obtained from a man aged 35-49 years in good health and CMV-seronegative. As DNA, the CDR3 is TGTGCCAGGACCGAGGGGACAGCCTTCTCTGGAAACACCATATATTTT. Its protein product is CARTEGTAFSGNTIYF.